This T cell receptor (beta chain) comes out of a study of T cell changes during pregnancy in multiple sclerosis. Generated by immunoSEQ multiplex PCR, the TCRdb table keeps only in-frame clones and is missing some. This table has about 36,000 clones, 85% to 95% appearing once. After removal of 7 bases from V and 6 bases from J, the junction contained 14 bases not matched to a gene. This CDR3 region has 16 residues. Germline CDR1 reads WNHNN; CDR2 reads SYGVQD (reference sequence). Input material: PBMCs (not recorded whether the cells were cultured). The chain carries TRBV10-1 and TRBJ1-5; TRBD1 matches at 8 bases. The receptor was isolated from a female donor with multiple sclerosis, enrolled in a pregnancy study. The CDR3 reads CASKSRGQGGCQPQHF. In DNA form, the CDR3 reads TGCGCCAGCAAGAGCCGTGGACAGGGAGGCTGTCAGCCCCAGCATTTT.